This record concerns one TCR beta chain sequence. As yet, its antigen is unknown. CDR1 is SGHRS and CDR2 is YFSETQ in the germline V gene. The V gene end was trimmed by 4 bases and the J gene end by 4 bases; junction bases not matched to a gene: 13. This CDR3 spans 20 amino acids. This specimen belongs to a study of a mutant IDH1 vaccine in newly diagnosed glioma. The wider study: Vaccines were first given 4-6 weeks after radiotherapy alone, or with temozolomide cycles. The earlier regimen, radiotherapy, temozolomide, or both, was most often both.

Sequencing was performed with immunoSEQ multiplex PCR; in TCRdb, only in-frame clones are kept and a portion is missing. The data contain 20,000 to 25,000 clones, roughly 86% of them singletons. Time point in this sample: week 11, during vaccination. It was 300 ug of mutant IDH1 20-mer peptide that made up each vaccine dose, given with topical imiquimod. General study findings and limits: Whatever changes occurred in top peripheral T cell clonotypes seemed unrelated to pseudoprogression. Across multiple MHC alleles, approximately 93% of patients had vaccine-induced responses.

The rearrangement uses TRBV5-1 and TRBJ2-2; TRBD2 agrees at 16 bases. The TCR comes from a middle-aged woman with glioma. The sample in question was PBMCs, obtained from a glioma patient whose treatment included an IDH1 peptide vaccine. The CDR3 DNA sequence: TGCGCCAGCAGCCTAGGCCGGGGACTAGCGGGAGGGCGCGGCACCGGGGAGCTGTTTTTT. Protein sequence: CASSLGRGLAGGRGTGELFF.